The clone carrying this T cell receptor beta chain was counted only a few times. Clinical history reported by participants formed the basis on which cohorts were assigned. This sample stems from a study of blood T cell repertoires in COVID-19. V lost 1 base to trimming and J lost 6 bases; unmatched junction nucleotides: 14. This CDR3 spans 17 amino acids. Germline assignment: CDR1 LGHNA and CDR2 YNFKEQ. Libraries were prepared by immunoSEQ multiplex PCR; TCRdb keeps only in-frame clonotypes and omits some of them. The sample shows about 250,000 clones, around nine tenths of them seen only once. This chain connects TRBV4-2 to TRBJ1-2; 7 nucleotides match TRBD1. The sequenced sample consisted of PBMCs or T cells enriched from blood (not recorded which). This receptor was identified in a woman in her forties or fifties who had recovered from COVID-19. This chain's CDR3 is CASSQVGGGSDMDGYTF. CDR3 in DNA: TGTGCCAGCAGCCAAGTAGGGGGCGGATCGGATATGGATGGCTACACCTTC.